This T cell receptor beta chain is from a study of patients and donors after allogeneic stem cell transplantation (dated by TCRdb to the early 2020s). Compared with germline, V lacks 5 bases and J lacks 3 bases; bases without a gene match: 6. Counted from cysteine to phenylalanine, this CDR3 has 14 amino acids. Only CDR3 DNA is held: 42 bases, read in frame from base 1. There are many counts of this clonotype. The antigen it binds to is not known. No base quality values were provided; no much bigger clone lies one nucleotide off. The library came from RT-PCR. The instrument given in TCRdb is NextSeq 550. The raw public reads went through TCRdb reprocessing: fastp at Q25, MiXCR clone calling, in-frame beta chains kept. When rows share a CDR3 protein, they turn into one entry using the most common DNA and genes. The table for this sample lists roughly 880,000 distinct CDR3 sequences; 15% to 20% of them were counted only once. The ten largest clones take up 5% to 6.5% of the sample.

Specimen: blood, either unsorted or a sorted T cell fraction (not recorded which). The sequence was obtained from a human donor who was either an allogeneic HSCT recipient or a stem cell or donor lymphocyte infusion donor (not recorded which). It is not recorded whose cells these are; they may come from a transplant donor. The rearranged segments are TRBV12-3 or TRBV12-4 and TRBJ2-7, and 8 junctional nucleotides match TRBD2. The CDR3 has the sequence CASSKSGSNYEQYF. The DNA sequence reads TGTGCCAGCAGTAAGAGCGGGAGTAACTACGAGCAGTACTTC.